This T cell receptor beta chain emerged from a study of technical replicates of blood from a few donors. The method was immunoSEQ multiplex PCR; TCRdb's version includes in-frame clones alone and lacks a portion of them. The sample records some 68,000 clones, 95% to 96% being singletons. The receptor was isolated from a human donor in good health. The sample comprised T cells isolated from PBMCs.

CDR3 coding DNA: TGTGCCAGCAGTGAAGCCGGGGGGGGCATGGGATACGAGCAGTACTTC. This translates into CASSEAGGGMGYEQYF. The chain links TRBV6-1 to TRBJ2-7; 8 nucleotides agree with TRBD2. The CDR3 is made up of 16 amino acids. Germline V CDR1 and CDR2: MNHNS, SASEGT. J was trimmed by 4 bases and V by 0 bases; bases with no gene match: 8.